This TCR beta chain was retrieved from a study of metastatic and nonmetastatic thyroid tumors (dated by TCRdb to 2020 to 2021). Some background on the complete study: Repertoires were compared across peripheral blood and tumor or nodule tissue samples from malignant and benign thyroid patients. Results the study describes overall, beyond this receptor: In both blood and tumor samples, TCR beta diversity was reported to be significantly higher in malignant tumors than in benign nodules.

Library preparation was by PCR. The run used an Illumina HiSeq 4000. High-throughput sequencing was used to profile the TCR beta-chain CDR3 region of each patient. The authors processed their data as follows. Drawing on CDR3 differences between clinicopathological groups, the researchers built a classifier meant to tell apart patients with distant-metastatic papillary thyroid cancer. The Shannon index was used to measure repertoire diversity, and the Morisita-Horn index was used to measure how similar tumor and blood repertoires were. TCRdb trimmed public reads at Q25 via fastp, called clones via MiXCR and kept in-frame beta chains. The V and J calls come from TCRdb's annotation, not from the publication. For this sample the table gives 20,000 or so clones, of which approximately 26% were detected only once. 6.1% of the sample is held by the ten biggest clonotypes. V is pared back by 5 bases and J by 4 bases, with 17 bases lying between the germline termini. Looking up the germline V gene yields CDR1 SGHVS and CDR2 FQNEAQ. From the cysteine through the phenylalanine, the CDR3 covers 15 amino acids. Of all the DNA, just the CDR3 is kept, 45 bases in frame from base 1.

A word on this clone: Its cognate antigen has yet to be identified. No base-level quality is on record; no much larger clone is a single base apart.

No patient had received any treatment before thyroid surgery. Patient clinical samples collected from the early 2010s to the late 2010s were retrospectively analysed using T-cell receptor beta sequencing. The rearranged segments are TRBV7-8 and TRBJ1-2; the D gene is perhaps TRBD1, on 5 matching bases. Sequencing input: blood. The origin of this receptor is a female donor with papillary thyroid cancer or a benign thyroid nodule (not recorded which). Some clones in this sample may be carry-over from other donors' samples. The sequence in DNA is TGTGCCAGCAGCCCCCAAGGGGTGAGGACCTATGGCTACACCTTC. Its product reads: CASSPQGVRTYGYTF.